The 2 T cell receptor beta chains below come from one sample, sequenced in a study of T-cell memory formation after mild COVID-19. TCRdb passed the 5' RACE reads through MiXCR, listing each CDR3 protein once. Here the sample spans some 250,000 distinct CDR3 sequences, around 17% being singletons. Sequencing input: PBMCs or a T cell subset sorted from them (not recorded which). All receptors come from a man aged 18 to 30 who had mild COVID-19 (a few samples of this study predate the infection). Cell type and time point are not known.

The chain is built from TRBV15 and TRBJ2-1; no clear D. Germline V gene lookup returns CDR1 LNHNV and CDR2 YYDKDF (reference sequence). V was shortened by 6 bases and J by 1 base, with 10 bases between the two germline ends. This CDR3 is 14 amino acids long. In DNA form, the CDR3 reads TGTGCCACCAGTTCGCGTGAGTCCTACAATGAGCAGTTCTTC. It yields the protein CATSSRESYNEQFF.

This clonotype was seen many times. The V and J genes are TRBV4-1 and TRBJ2-1; D tentatively fits TRBD1 or TRBD2 (6 bases each). The germline CDR1 and CDR2 sequences are MGHRA and YSYEKL. The CDR3 is made up of 16 amino acids. The ends were cut back, 8 bases at V and 5 bases at J, with 22 bases in the middle. CDR3 amino acids: CASGGSGADLNNEQFF. The CDR3 DNA reads TGCGCCAGCGGGGGGTCGGGGGCAGACCTAAACAATGAGCAGTTCTTC.